This paragraph reports one TCR beta chain. Trimming left V 3 bases short and J 5 bases short, with 16 bases between. This CDR3 is 14 amino acids long. From germline, CDR1 is SQVTM and CDR2 ANQGSEA. In the authors' methods: Estimation of nucleated cell counts relied on the amplification of reference gene primers. Assay: immunoSEQ multiplex PCR; the TCRdb copy retains only in-frame clones and omits some. The V and J calls and clone size were taken over from that table, and D and trimming were inferred from the DNA. The sample has about 23,000 clones, about nine tenths seen once. This specimen belongs to a study of blood T cell repertoires in COVID-19. Whole-study context: Sources were T cells, B-cell-depleted T cells, or PBMCs; the material itself was cDNA or gDNA.

Sample: peripheral blood. The chain recombines TRBV29-1 with TRBJ1-2; possibly TRBD1 for D (5 bases). The TCR comes from a woman at least 80 years old with acute or convalescent COVID-19. This chain's CDR3 is CSVEPPMGGYGYTF. In DNA form, the CDR3 reads TGCAGCGTTGAGCCCCCAATGGGGGGGTATGGCTACACCTTC.